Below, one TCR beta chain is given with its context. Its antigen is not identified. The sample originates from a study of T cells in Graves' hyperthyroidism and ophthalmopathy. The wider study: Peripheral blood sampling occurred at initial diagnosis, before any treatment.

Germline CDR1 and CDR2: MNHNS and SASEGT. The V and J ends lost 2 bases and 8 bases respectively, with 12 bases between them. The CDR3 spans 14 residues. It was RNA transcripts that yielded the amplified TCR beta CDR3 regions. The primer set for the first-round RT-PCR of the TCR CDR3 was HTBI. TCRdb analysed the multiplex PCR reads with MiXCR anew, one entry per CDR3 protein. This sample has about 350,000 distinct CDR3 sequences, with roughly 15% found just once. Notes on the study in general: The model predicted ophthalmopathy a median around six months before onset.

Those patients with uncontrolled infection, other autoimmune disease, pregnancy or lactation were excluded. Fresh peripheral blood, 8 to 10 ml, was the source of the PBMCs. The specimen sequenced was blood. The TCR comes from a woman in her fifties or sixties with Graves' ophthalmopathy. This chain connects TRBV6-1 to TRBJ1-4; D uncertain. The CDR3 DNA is TGTGCCAGCAGTGAATACAGCAAGAGCGAAAAACTGTTTTTT. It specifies CASSEYSKSEKLFF.